One and the same sample provided the 27 T cell receptor beta chains below, sequenced in a study of cytomegalovirus exposure and HLA in healthy donors. The assay was immunoSEQ multiplex PCR, and TCRdb's table has in-frame clones only and misses some. The sample yields about 130,000 clones, approximately 89% seen once. The sequenced sample was PBMCs. The source is a woman aged 18-30 years in good health and CMV-seropositive.

CDR3 residues: CASSIQDRGYEQYF. The CDR3 region has the DNA TGTGCCAGCAGCATTCAAGACAGGGGCTACGAGCAGTACTTC. This rearrangement joins TRBV7-9 to TRBJ2-7; TRBD1 matches at 8 bases. V was pared by 5 bases and J by 3 bases, with 6 bases of the junction left unmatched. The length of the CDR3 is 14 residues. Germline V gene sequence: CDR1 SEHNR, CDR2 FQNEAQ (reference sequence).

This clone was observed a single time. This chain joins TRBV5-6 and TRBJ2-7; D is unclear. The CDR3 contains 12 residues. Trimming cost V 4 bases and J 2 bases, with 7 bases left between them. Per the germline V gene, CDR1 is SGHDT and CDR2 is YYEEEE. Written as DNA, the CDR3 is TGTGCCAGCAGCACCGAGGCCTACGAGCAGTACTTC. It codes for CASSTEAYEQYF. Using reference TRBV5-6 and TRBJ2-7 for the parts outside the CDR3, the full variable domain is DAGVTQSPTHLIKTRGQQVTLRCSPKSGHDTVSWYQQALGQGPQFIFQYYEEEERQRGNFPDRFSGHQFPNYSSELNVNALLLGDSALYLCASSTEAYEQYFGPGTRLTVT.

This sequence joins TRBV5-1 and TRBJ1-2; 7 bases are a match to TRBD1. Germline CDR1 reads SGHRS; CDR2 reads YFSETQ. The V gene end was trimmed by 3 bases and the J gene end by 4 bases; junction bases not matched to a gene: 6. The length of the CDR3 is 14 residues. The CDR3 spells CASSSGQSVYGYTF. The CDR3 nucleotides are TGCGCCAGCAGCTCGGGACAGTCTGTCTATGGCTACACCTTC.

The chain employs TRBV5-4 and TRBJ2-1; tentatively, D is TRBD2 (6 bases). The V end was cut by 1 base, the J end by 3 bases, with 11 bases between. Germline-derived CDR1 and CDR2 are SGHNT and YYREEE (reference sequence). The CDR3 spans 15 residues. CDR3 coding DNA: TGTGCCAGCAGCTTGTTTCTGGGGGGCTACAATGAGCAGTTCTTC. Translated: CASSLFLGGYNEQFF.

The gene calls are TRBV30 and TRBJ1-1, with D possibly being TRBD1 (6 bases). This CDR3 is built from 13 residues. Looked up from germline, CDR1 is GTSNPN and CDR2 is SVGIG (reference sequence). Deletions cut 2 bases from V and 4 bases from J, with 11 bases between. CDR3 bases: TGTGCCTGGAGTATGGGGGGGCCCACTGAAGCTTTCTTT. Encoded protein: CAWSMGGPTEAFF.

The chain joins TRBV21-1 to TRBJ2-7; TRBD2 is the table's D call, not checked against the DNA. TRBV21-1 is assigned pseudogene status. CDR3 length: 18 residues. CDR3 region: CASSSQGLAGAPADEQYF. Here the CDR3 DNA reads TGTGCCAGCAGCTCCCAAGGCCTAGCGGGGGCCCCGGCAGACGAGCAGTACTTC.

The chain couples TRBV9 to TRBJ1-2; maybe TRBD1 (5 bases). Per germline, CDR1 SGDLS and CDR2 YYNGEE. Trimming left V 4 bases short and J 1 base short, with 11 bases between. This CDR3 region has 14 residues. The CDR3 DNA reads TGTGCCAGCAGCCGAGGCGGGGGTAACTATGGCTACACCTTC. This sequence encodes CASSRGGGNYGYTF.

This clone was counted once. The chain couples TRBV27 to TRBJ2-5; 9 bases match TRBD1. From germline, CDR1 is MNHEY and CDR2 SMNVEV (reference sequence). The CDR3 length is 13 residues. V dropped 6 bases and J dropped 4; count of bases not matched to a gene: 3. CDR3 nucleotide sequence: TGTGCCAGCAGGGGACAGGGAAGAGAGACCCAGTACTTC. Translating gives CASRGQGRETQYF.

This clone was picked up one time. The chain combines TRBV9 with TRBJ2-5; 14 nucleotides match TRBD2. Germline CDR1 SGDLS, CDR2 YYNGEE. The J segment lost 5 bases and the V segment lost 3 bases, leaving 15 bases of the junction unmatched. This CDR3 is 19 amino acids long. The CDR3 coding sequence is TGTGCCAGCAGCGGTCGGATTGGGCCGGGACTAGCGGGGGAGGAGACCCAGTACTTC. It specifies CASSGRIGPGLAGEETQYF.

The V and J genes are TRBV7-2 and TRBJ2-3; D call uncertain. This CDR3 comprises 15 residues. V dropped 5 bases and J dropped 1 base, with 13 bases sitting between them. The germline V gene encodes CDR1 SGHTA and CDR2 FQGNSA. The chain's CDR3 is CASSPRVRGTDTQYF. DNA of the CDR3: TGTGCCAGCAGCCCCCGGGTTCGGGGCACAGATACGCAGTATTTT.

This clone appeared a single time. V is TRBV5-1 and J is TRBJ2-7; 9 bases line up with TRBD1. Per the germline V gene, CDR1 is SGHRS and CDR2 is YFSETQ. The CDR3 contains 14 residues. The J segment lost 5 bases and the V segment lost 0 bases, leaving 3 bases of the junction unmatched. For the CDR3, the DNA is TGCGCCAGCAGCTTGGAGGGACAGGGCGACGAGCAGTACTTC. Residues: CASSLEGQGDEQYF.

V is TRBV5-1 and J is TRBJ2-3; D remains ambiguous. Trimming took off 5 bases at V and 1 base at J, with 11 bases between the two ends. The CDR3 runs 14 residues. CDR1 is SGHRS and CDR2 is YFSETQ in the germline V gene. The CDR3 is CASSTGTGTDTQYF. CDR3 sequence (DNA): TGCGCCAGCAGTACGGGTACTGGCACAGATACGCAGTATTTT.

V and J are TRBV28 and TRBJ1-6; 9 nucleotides match TRBD1. The CDR3 runs to 16 residues. Germline V CDR1 and CDR2: MDHEN, SYDVKM. V lost 1 base, J lost 7 bases, and 5 bases stayed unmatched. The CDR3 DNA is TGTGCCAGCAGTTTATACCCCGGACAGGGGAATTCACCCCTCCACTTT. Translated: CASSLYPGQGNSPLHF.

J is TRBJ2-5 and V is TRBV9; 9 positions match TRBD1. CDR3 size: 16 residues. With 3 bases clipped from V and 1 base from J, the junction kept 7 bases outside the gene matches. The V gene's germline CDR1 is SGDLS and CDR2 YYNGEE. CDR3 coding DNA: TGTGCCAGCAGCGCCGCGGGGACAGGGACCCAAGAGACCCAGTACTTC. Its translation: CASSAAGTGTQETQYF. The variable domain in full, completed from reference TRBV9 and TRBJ2-5, reads DSGVTQTPKHLITATGQRVTLRCSPRSGDLSVYWYQQSLDQGLQFLIQYYNGEERAKGNILERFSAQQFPDLHSELNLSSLELGDSALYFCASSAAGTGTQETQYFGPGTRLLVL.

This clone was recorded a few times. The chain links TRBV7-9 to TRBJ1-5, with D maybe TRBD1 (5 bases). This CDR3 is built from 14 residues. CDR1 and CDR2 (germline): SEHNR, FQNEAQ (reference sequence). Trimming cost V 5 bases and J 3 bases, with 11 bases left between them. The CDR3 is CASSPDRFNQPQHF. The DNA of the CDR3 is TGTGCCAGCAGCCCTGACAGATTCAATCAGCCCCAGCATTTT.

The rearrangement uses TRBV9 and TRBJ2-2, with a possible D match to TRBD1 (6 bases). From germline, CDR1 is SGDLS and CDR2 YYNGEE. The V end lost 2 bases, the J end lost 4 bases, and 30 bases lay between the germline ends. The length of the CDR3 is 21 residues. The CDR3 DNA follows: TGTGCCAGCAGCGTTGGCAGGGGAACCTATTACGACCCGAGGAGCACCGGGGAGCTGTTTTTT. Amino acids: CASSVGRGTYYDPRSTGELFF.

The CDR3 region is CSVEERGQGSGANVLTF. The CDR3 DNA reads TGCAGCGTTGAAGAACGAGGACAGGGGTCTGGGGCCAACGTCCTGACTTTC. This chain links TRBV29-1 with TRBJ2-6; TRBD1 matches 9 bases. The V gene's germline CDR1 is SQVTM and CDR2 ANQGSEA. The CDR3 runs 17 residues. Unmatched junction bases numbered 4, after V lost 0 bases and J lost 1 base.

This rearrangement joins TRBV5-5 to TRBJ1-1, with TRBD1 as a possible D gene (5 bases). Germline CDR1 reads SGHKS; CDR2 reads YYEKEE (reference sequence). This CDR3 is 17 amino acids long. Trimming took 4 bases from V and 0 from J, leaving 19 bases between them. The DNA of the CDR3 is TGTGCCAGCAGCGCCTCTTTCAACAGGCTGTTGAACACTGAAGCTTTCTTT. It encodes CASSASFNRLLNTEAFF.

V gene TRBV29-1 combines with J gene TRBJ2-7, with D possibly being TRBD1 (5 bases). Germline values: CDR1 SQVTM, CDR2 ANQGSEA. V was shortened by 6 bases and J by 5 bases, with 17 bases between the two germline ends. The CDR3 length is 13 residues. CDR3 in amino acids: CSVRRGSVDEQYF. DNA of the CDR3: TGCAGCGTCCGTAGGGGATCCGTAGACGAGCAGTACTTC.

The chain uses TRBV5-4 and TRBJ1-2; D gene unclear. This CDR3 has 14 residues. V lost 2 bases and J 2 bases, leaving 10 bases between the germline ends. CDR1 and CDR2 from the germline V gene are SGHNT and YYREEE (reference sequence). The CDR3 DNA reads TGTGCCAGCAGCTTTCAAACAGAGAACTATGGCTACACCTTC. Protein sequence: CASSFQTENYGYTF.

V gene TRBV30 combines with J gene TRBJ2-1; D may be TRBD1 (5 bases). V was pared by 1 base and J by 10 bases, with 17 bases between. Germline V lookup: CDR1 GTSNPN, CDR2 SVGIG (reference sequence). This CDR3 has 14 amino acids. In DNA, the CDR3 is TGTGCCTGGAGTGGTCCTCAGGGTACCGGCGAGCAGTTCTTC. It yields the protein CAWSGPQGTGEQFF.

The CDR3 protein is CASSLAVFYEQYF. Here the CDR3 DNA reads TGTGCCAGCAGCTTAGCCGTTTTCTACGAGCAGTACTTC. This chain uses TRBV7-2 with TRBJ2-7; no firm D call. Germline CDR1 and CDR2: SGHTA and FQGNSA. The CDR3 spans 13 residues. Trimming removed 0 bases at V and 3 bases at J, with 6 bases between. Together with reference TRBV7-2 and TRBJ2-7, the CDR3 gives the full variable domain: GAGVSQSPSNKVTEKGKDVELRCDPISGHTALYWYRQSLGQGLEFLIYFQGNSAPDKSGLPSDRFSAERTGGSVSTLTIQRTQQEDSAVYLCASSLAVFYEQYFGPGTRLTVT.

The J gene is TRBJ2-1, the V gene TRBV9, with 8 bases aligning to TRBD2. This CDR3 is built from 16 residues. Per germline, CDR1 SGDLS and CDR2 YYNGEE. Unmatched junction bases numbered 11, after V lost 3 bases and J lost 6 bases. CDR3 in amino acids: CASSAPTGGAFNEQFF. Written as DNA, the CDR3 is TGTGCCAGCAGCGCCCCAACGGGGGGGGCCTTCAATGAGCAGTTCTTC.

CDR3 bases: TGTGCCAGCAGTTACCCCGGACTAGCGGGGGAAGAGACCCAGTACTTC. Translation: CASSYPGLAGEETQYF. The genes are TRBV6-5 and TRBJ2-5, with 13 bases matching TRBD2. This CDR3 contains 16 residues. Germline V gene lookup returns CDR1 MNHEY and CDR2 SVGAGI. Trimming removed 2 bases from V and 3 bases from J; junction bases left unmatched: 3.

The CDR3 spells CASSDREAEKLFF. Written as DNA, the CDR3 is TGTGCCAGCAGCGACAGGGAAGCTGAAAAACTGTTTTTT. The rearrangement joins TRBV27 to TRBJ1-4; 7 nucleotides agree with TRBD1. Trimming removed 6 bases from V and 7 bases from J; junction bases left unmatched: 5. Germline assignment: CDR1 MNHEY and CDR2 SMNVEV (reference sequence). The length of the CDR3 is 13 residues.

The V gene is TRBV19, the J gene TRBJ1-5, with TRBD1 matching over 10 bases. CDR1 is LNHDA, CDR2 SQIVND, per germline (reference sequence). CDR3 length: 15 amino acids. V was pared by 3 bases and J by 4 bases, with 3 bases of the junction left unmatched. The CDR3, as DNA: TGTGCCAGTAGTATTCGACAGGGGGCTAATCAGCCCCAGCATTTT. Translated, it gives CASSIRQGANQPQHF.

This chain connects TRBV2 to TRBJ2-7, with 7 positions matching TRBD2. V shed 7 bases, J shed 0 bases, and the junction held 9 bases outside the gene matches. This CDR3 is 15 amino acids long. Germline V lookup: CDR1 SNHLY, CDR2 FYNNEI. CDR3 amino acids: CASIGGYSISYEQYF. In DNA, the CDR3 is TGTGCCAGCATCGGGGGGTACTCCATCTCCTACGAGCAGTACTTC.